This T cell receptor beta chain was obtained from a study of CD8 T cells in Susac syndrome (dated by TCRdb to the late 2010s). Broadly, across the study: The study used repertoire sequencing to test whether antigen drove CD8+ T cell activation and differentiation in Susac syndrome. The full study reports these points: The TCR sequencing and HLA analysis was acknowledged to have included a relatively small number of individuals.

Peripheral blood CD8+ and CD4+ T cells from healthy donors, Susac syndrome patients and multiple sclerosis patients were profiled using high-throughput TCR beta sequencing. The healthy donors served as controls matched for age and sex. Bulk CD8+ and CD4+ T cells were purified by magnetic negative isolation, while CD8+ TEMRA cells were enriched using FACS. Blood was collected in EDTA tubes and processed within 24 hours, with PBMCs isolated through density gradient centrifugation. PBMCs intended for TCR sequencing were cryopreserved in liquid nitrogen and thawed later in a water bath at 37 degrees C. The sorted or isolated CD4+, CD8+ and CD8+ TEMRA cells had a purity of 90% or higher. RNA was extracted using the RNeasy kit, and about 0.45 to 1 ug of the RNA was reverse transcribed with random hexamers. TCR beta CDR3 regions were amplified with the immunoSEQ multiplex PCR assay covering 54 Vbeta and 13 Jbeta segments. To correct PCR amplification bias, a synthetic template baseline was used for both primer optimization and computational correction. Under the source paper's analysis protocol: Reads were annotated to V, D and J genes per IMGT and analyzed with immunoSEQ Analyzer, keeping only productive sequences. To calculate clonality, Shannon entropy was normalized by log2 of the number of productive unique sequences and then subtracted from one. For each patient and control, public and private clones were evaluated within the 100 most prevalent clones. Clones were defined as Susac-specific when absent from the healthy and MS cohorts, from approximately 970 published viral clones and from other ImmuneACCESS disease sequences. TCRdb passed the public sequencing reads through fastp at Q25 and MiXCR, retaining productive beta sequences. Every distinct CDR3 protein forms one entry, paired with its most common genes and DNA. In this record, the V and J calls reflect TCRdb's handling and not the investigators' own analysis. Counted in this sample were over 120,000 distinct CDR3 sequences; less than 95% of them appeared once. About 0.076% of the sample lies in the top ten.

As regards this clonotype: Its antigen has not been determined. Base qualities are not recorded, but no much larger clone differs from it by a single base.

V sheds 6 bases and J sheds 3 bases, leaving 20 bases between their ends. The CDR3 has 16 amino acids, counting the end cysteine and phenylalanine. The only DNA kept is the CDR3, 48 bases in frame from the first base. From the germline V gene, CDR1 is SGHVS and CDR2 is FQNEAQ. The receptor was isolated from a human donor in good health. This receptor chain uses TRBV7-8 and TRBJ1-1; the D gene is perhaps TRBD1, on 5 matching bases. Specimen: CD4+ T cells from PBMCs. Here the CDR3 is given as CASRPDSILGDTEAFF. The nucleotide sequence is TGTGCCAGCAGACCTGACTCCATTCTGGGGGACACTGAAGCTTTCTTT.